This T cell receptor beta chain was sequenced in a study of neoadjuvant nivolumab and ipilimumab in lung cancer (dated by TCRdb to the early 2020s). Study-level background: Nivolumab was given at 3 mg/kg intravenously on days 1, 15 and 29, and the combination arm added ipilimumab 1 mg/kg on day 1 only. The primary endpoint of the trial was the rate of major pathologic response (MPR) in the intention-to-treat population of each study arm. In the trial, 44 patients with operable NSCLC were treated, of whom around 23 were randomized to nivolumab monotherapy and about 21 to nivolumab plus ipilimumab. TCR repertoires were compared between pretherapy (baseline) peripheral blood and tumors resected at surgery after neoadjuvant immune checkpoint blockade. Matched pretherapy and resected tumor pairs were analyzed for seven patients, of whom four received nivolumab and three received nivolumab plus ipilimumab.

Note on this clone: Its antigen is currently not known. Qualities for individual bases were not recorded, and no much larger clone is one base off.

Reading the label with the study, this specimen's time point is: pretherapy, before neoadjuvant immune checkpoint inhibitors. The samples were obtained from NEOSTAR, a phase 2 randomized trial that tested neoadjuvant nivolumab or nivolumab plus ipilimumab, followed by surgery, in operable NSCLC. Library prep was done by the immunoSEQ multiplex PCR assay. On the authors' methods: Repertoires were summarized in terms of richness and clonality, and significantly expanded and contracted clones between pre- and post-therapy samples were identified. Here the immuneACCESS table is served through TCRdb, limited to in-frame sequences with V and J called. Missing clones are a known gap in these copies; in checked studies unresolved V genes cover under half, and the rest lacks a known reason. V and J calls and clone size are given by that table; D and trimming were obtained from the DNA. The sample data list about 26,000 clones, and 80% of these were observed just once. Around 6.1% of the sample is in the top ten clones.

General study outcomes and caveats: TCR richness and clonality were greater in resected tumors than in tumor-adjacent uninvolved lung, and increases were seen in more dual-therapy-treated tumors. From pretherapy to surgery, tumor T-cell richness and clonality increased in three of three dual-therapy tumors but in only two of four nivolumab-treated tumors. A positive correlation was observed between pretherapy blood TCR richness and richness in tumors resected after neoadjuvant therapy (Spearman R of about 0.8). No significant correlation was found between TCR clonality and pathologic tumor regression, and only one major-pathologic-response sample was available for the clonality analysis. A small number of samples underwent TCR sequencing.

From cysteine to phenylalanine, the CDR3 is 14 amino acids long. The read is trimmed to its CDR3 DNA, 42 bases read in frame from base 1. V and J are truncated by 5 bases and 1 base respectively, leaving an intervening sequence of 11 bases. CDR1 and CDR2 (MDHEN, SYDVKM) derive from the germline V gene. Recombination connected TRBV28 to TRBJ1-1, with a tentative D gene TRBD1 over 5 matching bases. Here the sequenced sample was peripheral blood, taken before neoadjuvant nivolumab, alone or with ipilimumab. This sequence originates from an adult with non-small cell lung cancer. In nucleotide form, the sequence is TGTGCCAGCAGTAGAGGGGATGGGAACACTGAAGCTTTCTTT. It is translated as CASSRGDGNTEAFF.